The 14 T cell receptor beta chains in this list originate from one sample, sequenced in a study of CD8+ T cells in alopecia areata. Reverse transcribed after extraction, RNA yielded cDNA as the sequencing template. Repertoires were generated with immunoSEQ multiplex PCR, while TCRdb's copy carries only in-frame clones and drops some. The sample lists some 190,000 clones, roughly 60% seen once, with around 0.92% in the top ten. Treatment described: oral pan-JAK inhibitor, 5-10 mg twice daily. This specimen was CD4+ T cells sorted from blood, taken at week 24, from a patient treated with tofacitinib. These receptors all stem from a human donor with alopecia areata.

For this clone: Other DNA sequences within the sample encode an identical CDR3. The gene calls are TRBV30 and TRBJ1-5; 8 nucleotides match TRBD1. CDR3 length equals 14 residues. With V trimmed by 0 bases and J by 4 bases, 2 bases remained unmatched. CDR1 and CDR2 (germline): GTSNPN, SVGIG (reference sequence). The chain's CDR3 is CAWSVGTGNQPQHF. The CDR3 region has the DNA TGTGCCTGGAGTGTAGGGACAGGTAATCAGCCCCAGCATTTT. Using reference TRBV30 and TRBJ1-5 for the parts outside the CDR3, the full variable domain is SQTIHQWPATLVQPVGSPLSLECTVEGTSNPNLYWYRQAAGRGLQLLFYSVGIGQISSEVPQNLSASRPQDRQFILSSKKLLLSDSGFYLCAWSVGTGNQPQHFGDGTRLSIL.

The rearrangement joins TRBV7-2 to TRBJ2-7; 8 positions agree with TRBD1. The CDR3 consists of 14 residues. V gave up 5 bases and J gave up 5 bases; unmatched junction bases: 8. Germline-derived CDR1 and CDR2 are SGHTA and FQGNSA. This CDR3 is CASSRTGRFNEQYF. The CDR3 DNA follows: TGTGCCAGCAGCCGGACAGGGAGGTTTAACGAGCAGTACTTC.

This chain joins TRBV2 and TRBJ2-5; 11 bases are a match to TRBD1. Losses at the gene ends were 8 bases for V and 5 bases for J; bases not matched to a gene: 7. The germline V gene has CDR1 SNHLY and CDR2 FYNNEI. The CDR3 loop spans 14 amino acids. In nucleotides, the CDR3 is TGTGCCAGCCAACGGACAGGGGGCTTGGAGACCCAGTACTTC. This sequence encodes CASQRTGGLETQYF.

The rearrangement uses TRBV29-1 and TRBJ2-6; the D gene is possibly TRBD2 (6 bases). V gave up 0 bases and J gave up 0 bases, with 9 bases separating them. The CDR3 is 16 amino acids. CDR1 and CDR2 (germline): SQVTM, ANQGSEA. In DNA form, the CDR3 reads TGCAGCGTTGAAGACCTGGGGGGCTCTGGGGCCAACGTCCTGACTTTC. Translated, it gives CSVEDLGGSGANVLTF.

This clone was seen many times. The DNA for the CDR3 is TGTGCCAGCAGCCAAACAGGGGAAAAACTGTTTTTT. Translated, it gives CASSQTGEKLFF. This chain links TRBV7-2 with TRBJ1-4, with D possibly TRBD1 on 6 matching bases. Trimming pared 5 bases from V and 8 bases from J, leaving 9 bases between. This CDR3 has 12 residues. The germline CDR1 and CDR2 sequences are SGHTA and FQGNSA.

This clone was detected once. The V and J genes are TRBV29-1 and TRBJ2-3, with D perhaps given as TRBD1 or TRBD2 (5 bases each). Germline V gene lookup returns CDR1 SQVTM and CDR2 ANQGSEA. The CDR3 runs to 13 residues. The V end lost 6 bases, the J end lost 8 bases, and 18 bases lay between the germline ends. The CDR3 spells CSVLWDQKSTQYF. CDR3 nucleotides: TGCAGCGTCCTTTGGGACCAAAAGTCTACGCAGTATTTT.

V is TRBV29-1 and J is TRBJ1-1, with TRBD1 as a possible D gene (5 bases). Germline CDR1 reads SQVTM; CDR2 reads ANQGSEA. V dropped 4 bases and J dropped 9 bases, with 9 bases sitting between them. This CDR3 is 10 amino acids long. The CDR3 here is CSVGQTKAFF. The CDR3 DNA sequence: TGCAGCGTTGGACAGACCAAAGCTTTCTTT. The whole variable domain, remainder taken from reference TRBV29-1 and TRBJ1-1, is SAVISQKPSRDICQRGTSLTIQCQVDSQVTMMFWYRQQPGQSLTLIATANQGSEATYESGFVIDKFPISRPNLTFSTLTVSNMSPEDSSIYLCSVGQTKAFFGQGTRLTVV.

This clone was found a few times. The V call is TRBV27, the J call TRBJ2-1; TRBD1 might be the D (5 bases). V dropped 2 bases and J dropped 3 bases, with 11 bases sitting between them. This CDR3 spans 15 amino acids. Germline-derived CDR1 and CDR2 are MNHEY and SMNVEV (reference sequence). CDR3 residues: CASSLEAGFYNEQFF. In DNA, the CDR3 is TGTGCCAGCAGTTTAGAGGCAGGGTTCTACAATGAGCAGTTCTTC.

J is TRBJ2-3 and V is TRBV15; D uncertain. Germline loops: CDR1 LNHNV, CDR2 YYDKDF (reference sequence). Trimming took 1 base from V and 2 from J, leaving 7 bases between them. CDR3 size: 14 residues. CDR3 residues: CATSRAASTDTQYF. The CDR3 DNA follows: TGTGCCACCAGCAGAGCCGCGTCCACAGATACGCAGTATTTT. Variable domain in full (rest from reference TRBV15 and TRBJ2-3): DAMVIQNPRYQVTQFGKPVTLSCSQTLNHNVMYWYQQKSSQAPKLLFHYYDKDFNNEADTPDNFQSRRPNTSFCFLDIRSPGLGDTAMYLCATSRAASTDTQYFGPGTRLTVL.

The chain uses TRBV14 and TRBJ2-5; 7 bases are shared with TRBD2. Germline V lookup: CDR1 SGHDN, CDR2 FVKESK. The J segment lost 2 bases and the V segment lost 4 bases, leaving 7 bases of the junction unmatched. CDR3 length: 15 amino acids. DNA of the CDR3: TGTGCCAGCAGCCCACGGTCGGGGGGACAAGAGACCCAGTACTTC. Its translation is CASSPRSGGQETQYF.

This clone appeared a single time. This rearrangement joins TRBV30 to TRBJ1-1; no definite D call. V was pared by 4 bases and J by 0 bases, with 12 bases between. CDR3 length equals 14 residues. Germline lookup yields CDR1 GTSNPN and CDR2 SVGIG (reference sequence). The CDR3 sequence: CAWNDLPMNTEAFF. Here the CDR3 DNA reads TGTGCCTGGAATGACCTGCCTATGAACACTGAAGCTTTCTTT.

This clone was observed a handful of times. DNA for the CDR3: TGCGCCAGCAGTTCCCATACGACTAGCGGGGGGGCCTACAATGAGCAGTTCTTC. This sequence encodes CASSSHTTSGGAYNEQFF. The chain links TRBV4-1 to TRBJ2-1, with 14 nucleotides matching TRBD2. Germline V lookup: CDR1 MGHRA, CDR2 YSYEKL. V trimming: 6 bases; J trimming: 2 bases; junction bases outside the gene matches: 9. CDR3 size: 18 residues.

The CDR3 bases are TGTGCCAGCAGCCCAGGACAGGGCGGGGAGACCCAGTACTTC. It translates to CASSPGQGGETQYF. The chain recombines TRBV9 with TRBJ2-5; 8 bases agree with TRBD1. The CDR3 sequence is 14 residues long. CDR1 and CDR2 from the germline V gene are SGDLS and YYNGEE. Germline trimming cut 4 bases from V and 5 bases from J; bases unmatched to any gene: 7.

This clone appeared a few times. Here the CDR3 DNA reads TGTGCCAGCACCCCAGACAGCGCCAAAAACATTCAGTACTTC. Translated: CASTPDSAKNIQYF. This chain joins TRBV2 and TRBJ2-4, with a possible D match to TRBD1 (5 bases). Looked up from germline, CDR1 is SNHLY and CDR2 is FYNNEI. The CDR3 loop spans 14 amino acids. Trimming stripped 7 bases from V and 1 base from J, with 11 bases between.